These T cell receptor beta chains were read from a single sample in a study of naive and memory T cell subsets. TCRdb fed the UMI-ligation and nested PCR reads into MiXCR, producing one record per CDR3 protein. This sample carries some 780 distinct CDR3 sequences, around 3.5% of them seen once, and the ten largest clones take about 19%. Specimen: skin, collected from a tuberculin skin test site or a saline-injected site (not recorded which). These receptors were obtained from an adult in good health. The CDR3 runs from the conserved cysteine through the conserved F or W. Fields, in order: J gene, clone size, V gene, D gene, CDR3 DNA, CDR3 protein. A D gene is named only where the DNA matches it firmly. Clone size appears in some rows only: once, few, many, or a class for an expanded clone.

j_call: TRBJ1-3
clone_size: large
v_call: TRBV10-3
d_call: .
cdr3_nt: TGTGCCATCAGCCCCCGTCCGGGCACCATATATTTT
cdr3_aa: CAISPRPGTIYF

j_call: TRBJ2-5
clone_size: medium-sized
v_call: TRBV29-1
d_call: TRBD1
cdr3_nt: TGCAGCGTTGAGAGGGGGCCAGAACAAGAGACCCAGTACTTC
cdr3_aa: CSVERGPEQETQYF

j_call: TRBJ2-7
clone_size: large
v_call: TRBV30
d_call: .
cdr3_nt: TGTGCCTGGAGTGTAAAGGTGTTGGGGAAATACGAGCAGTACTTC
cdr3_aa: CAWSVKVLGKYEQYF

j_call: TRBJ1-1
clone_size: large
v_call: TRBV2
d_call: .
cdr3_nt: TGTGCCAGCATCGGTACGGGAAACACTGAAGCTTTCTTT
cdr3_aa: CASIGTGNTEAFF

j_call: TRBJ1-5
clone_size: medium-sized
v_call: TRBV15
d_call: .
cdr3_nt: TGTGCCACCAACCCGACAGGAGGTGTATATAGCAATCAGCCCCAGCATTTT
cdr3_aa: CATNPTGGVYSNQPQHF

j_call: TRBJ2-5
clone_size: medium-sized
v_call: TRBV7-9
d_call: .
cdr3_nt: TGTGCCAGCAGCACACGGGACTTTAGGATGGAGACCCAGTACTTC
cdr3_aa: CASSTRDFRMETQYF

j_call: TRBJ2-7
clone_size: large
v_call: TRBV12-3/TRBV12-4
d_call: .
cdr3_nt: TGTGCCAGCAGTCTCAACCCGTACGAGCAGTACTTC
cdr3_aa: CASSLNPYEQYF

j_call: TRBJ1-3
clone_size: medium-sized
v_call: TRBV5-6
d_call: .
cdr3_nt: TGTGCCAGCAGCTTGCCGACTCATGGAAACACCATATATTTT
cdr3_aa: CASSLPTHGNTIYF

j_call: TRBJ2-1
clone_size: medium-sized
v_call: TRBV12-5
d_call: TRBD1
cdr3_nt: TGTGCTAGTGGTTTGGGAGGGACAGGAGGGAATGAGCAGTTCTTC
cdr3_aa: CASGLGGTGGNEQFF

j_call: TRBJ2-5
clone_size: large
v_call: TRBV20-1
d_call: TRBD2
cdr3_nt: TGCAGTGCGGGGACTAGCGGGAGGTGGGAGACCCAGTACTTC
cdr3_aa: CSAGTSGRWETQYF

j_call: TRBJ2-1
clone_size: large
v_call: TRBV7-2
d_call: .
cdr3_nt: TGTGCCAGCAGCATCCTAACGGAGTACAATGAGCAGTTCTTC
cdr3_aa: CASSILTEYNEQFF

j_call: TRBJ2-1
clone_size: medium-sized
v_call: TRBV12-3/TRBV12-4
d_call: .
cdr3_nt: TGTGCCAGCAGTCAGGGGCCCGGTGAGCAGTTCTTC
cdr3_aa: CASSQGPGEQFF

j_call: TRBJ1-1
clone_size: large
v_call: TRBV4-1
d_call: .
cdr3_nt: TGCGCCAGCAGCCAACCGGTCCGAGGCACTGAAGCTTTCTTT
cdr3_aa: CASSQPVRGTEAFF

j_call: TRBJ1-2
clone_size: large
v_call: TRBV10-2
d_call: .
cdr3_nt: TGCGCCAGCAGTGACGTCCGGGGGCAAGACTATGGCTACACCTTC
cdr3_aa: CASSDVRGQDYGYTF

j_call: TRBJ2-7
clone_size: large
v_call: TRBV21-1
d_call: .
cdr3_nt: TGTGCCAGCACCATAGAGACGGGGGCCTTACTGCCAACTTCCTACGAGCAGTACTTC
cdr3_aa: CASTIETGALLPTSYEQYF

j_call: TRBJ1-1
clone_size: medium-sized
v_call: TRBV19
d_call: .
cdr3_nt: TGTGCCAGTAGTATAGTGGAAGGGACGAACACTGAAGCTTTCTTT
cdr3_aa: CASSIVEGTNTEAFF

j_call: TRBJ1-1
clone_size: medium-sized
v_call: TRBV7-9
d_call: .
cdr3_nt: TGTGCCAGCAGCTTATCATCAGGGGCTACGAACACTGAAGCTTTCTTT
cdr3_aa: CASSLSSGATNTEAFF

j_call: TRBJ2-1
clone_size: medium-sized
v_call: TRBV30
d_call: TRBD1
cdr3_nt: TGTGCCTGGAGTGCCTACCGACAGGGAAATGAGCAGTTCTTC
cdr3_aa: CAWSAYRQGNEQFF

j_call: TRBJ2-2
clone_size: .
v_call: TRBV5-4
d_call: .
cdr3_nt: TGTGCCAGAAGCTCGAACACCGGGGAGCTGTTTTTT
cdr3_aa: CARSSNTGELFF

j_call: TRBJ2-2
clone_size: medium-sized
v_call: TRBV3-1
d_call: TRBD1
cdr3_nt: TGTGCCAGCAGCCAAGGACAGGGGGCGCGTTCCGGGGAGCTGTTTTTT
cdr3_aa: CASSQGQGARSGELFF

j_call: TRBJ1-4
clone_size: large
v_call: TRBV7-9
d_call: .
cdr3_nt: TGTGCCACAGATGGGACGGATGAAAAACTGTTTTTT
cdr3_aa: CATDGTDEKLFF

j_call: TRBJ2-2
clone_size: medium-sized
v_call: TRBV11-1
d_call: TRBD1
cdr3_nt: TGTGCCAGCAGTTGGGACAGCGCGAACACCGGGGAGCTGTTTTTT
cdr3_aa: CASSWDSANTGELFF

j_call: TRBJ1-5
clone_size: medium-sized
v_call: TRBV10-3
d_call: .
cdr3_nt: TGTGCCATCAGTGAGTCTGGGGGGCCCAATCAGCCCCAGCATTTT
cdr3_aa: CAISESGGPNQPQHF